This T cell receptor beta chain was retrieved from a study of control samples from healthy donors and cancer patients. Trimming took off 6 bases at V and 1 base at J, with 7 bases between the two ends. The CDR3 is 13 residues long. This clone appeared a single time. The protocol was immunoSEQ multiplex PCR, while the TCRdb copy is restricted to in-frame clones and leaves out a portion. Of about 170,000 clones listed, roughly 93% are singletons. The sample taken for sequencing was blood. The rearrangement links TRBV12-3 or TRBV12-4 to TRBJ1-5; a possible D gene is TRBD1 (5 bases). The clonotype was recovered from a woman aged 55-75 years in good health. The CDR3 nucleotides read TGTGCCAGCAGGGGACGGAGCAATCAGCCCCAGCATTTT. This encodes CASRGRSNQPQHF.